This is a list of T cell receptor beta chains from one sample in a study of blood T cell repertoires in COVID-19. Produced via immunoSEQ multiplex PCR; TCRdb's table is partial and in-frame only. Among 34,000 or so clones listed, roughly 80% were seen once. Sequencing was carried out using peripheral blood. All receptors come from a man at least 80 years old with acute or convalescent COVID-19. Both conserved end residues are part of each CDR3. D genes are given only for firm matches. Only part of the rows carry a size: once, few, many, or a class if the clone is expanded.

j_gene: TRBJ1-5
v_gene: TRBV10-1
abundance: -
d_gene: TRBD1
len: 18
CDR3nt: TGCGCCAGCAGTGAGCCGAAAGCGACAGGGGGGCGAAGGCAGCCCCAGCATTTT
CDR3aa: CASSEPKATGGRRQPQHF

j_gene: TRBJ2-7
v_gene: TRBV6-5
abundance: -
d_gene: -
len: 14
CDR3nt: TGTGCCAGCAGACGACAGGAATCCTCCTACGAGCAGTACTTC
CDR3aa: CASRRQESSYEQYF

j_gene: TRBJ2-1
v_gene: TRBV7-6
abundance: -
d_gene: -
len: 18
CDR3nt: TGTGCCAGCAGCTTATCCGTGCGCGGGTATTCGGCGTACAATGAGCAGTTCTTC
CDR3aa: CASSLSVRGYSAYNEQFF

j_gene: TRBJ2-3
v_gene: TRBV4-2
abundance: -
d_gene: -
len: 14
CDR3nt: TGTGCCAGCAGCCTGCAGGGGGGTACAGATACGCAGTATTTT
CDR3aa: CASSLQGGTDTQYF

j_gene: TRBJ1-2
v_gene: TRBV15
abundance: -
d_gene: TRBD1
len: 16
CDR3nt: TGTGCCACCAGCAGATCTACAGGGGGCGCAGACTATGGCTACACCTTC
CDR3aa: CATSRSTGGADYGYTF

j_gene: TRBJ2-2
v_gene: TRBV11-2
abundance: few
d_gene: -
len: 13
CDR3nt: TGTGCCAGCAGCTTAATGGGGCCCGGGGAGCTGTTTTTT
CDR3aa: CASSLMGPGELFF

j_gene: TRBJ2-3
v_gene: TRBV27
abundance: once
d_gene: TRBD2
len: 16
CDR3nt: TGTGCCAGCAGTCTCCAGGGGAGCGGGGGGGCTGATACGCAGTATTTT
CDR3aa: CASSLQGSGGADTQYF

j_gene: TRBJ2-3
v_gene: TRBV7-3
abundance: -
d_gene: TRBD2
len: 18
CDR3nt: TGTGCCAGCAGCCCAAGGGGGGGGACTAGCGGGAGCAGAGATACGCAGTATTTT
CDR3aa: CASSPRGGTSGSRDTQYF

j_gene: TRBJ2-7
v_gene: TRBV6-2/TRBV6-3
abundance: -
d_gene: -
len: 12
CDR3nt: TGTGCCAGCAGTTATAGAGGGTACGCGCAGTACTTC
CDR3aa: CASSYRGYAQYF

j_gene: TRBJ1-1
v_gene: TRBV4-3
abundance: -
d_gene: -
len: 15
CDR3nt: TGCGCCAGCAGCCAAGATCGGGGGGCCGACACTGAAGCTTTCTTT
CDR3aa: CASSQDRGADTEAFF

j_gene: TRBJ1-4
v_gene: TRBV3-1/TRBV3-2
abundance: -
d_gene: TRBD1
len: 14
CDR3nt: TGTGCCAGCAGCCAAGCGACAGGGAATGAAAAACTGTTTTTT
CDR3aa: CASSQATGNEKLFF